Listed below are T cell receptor beta chains from one sample, sequenced in a study of T cell repertoires in cytomegalovirus infection. These receptors have no known antigen. One entry per CDR3 protein results from TCRdb running MiXCR on the reads. The sample includes roughly 500,000 distinct CDR3 sequences, approximately 42% of them seen just once. This material consisted of cultured PBMCs, taken from culture after CMV antigen stimulation. The receptors were sampled from a human donor in good health (CMV status not recorded). Some clones in this sample may be carry-over from other donors' samples. CDR3s include the opening cysteine and the closing phenylalanine or tryptophan. A D gene is named only where the DNA matches it firmly. Clone size appears in some rows only: once, few, many, or a class for an expanded clone.

.	TRBV6-6	TRBJ2-7	once	CASSYPGPAYEQYF	TGTGCCAGCAGTTACCCCGGGCCCGCCTACGAGCAGTACTTC
TRBD2	TRBV5-1	TRBJ2-5	.	CASNSGAGETQYF	TGCGCCAGCAATTCGGGAGCGGGGGAGACCCAGTACTTC
TRBD1	TRBV7-2	TRBJ1-1	many	CASSLRTGDPRDTEAFF	TGTGCCAGCAGCTTGCGGACAGGGGACCCCCGGGACACTGAAGCTTTCTTT
.	TRBV7-8	TRBJ2-7	few	CASSLGYSEQYF	TGTGCCAGCAGCTTAGGATATTCGGAGCAGTACTTC
.	TRBV7-2	TRBJ2-3	.	CASSPDHLEGTDTQYF	TGTGCCAGCAGCCCCGACCATTTGGAGGGCACAGATACGCAGTATTTT
TRBD2	TRBV5-1	TRBJ2-3	few	CASSLGTSGGPDTQYF	TGCGCCAGCAGCTTGGGGACTAGCGGGGGACCAGATACGCAGTATTTT
.	TRBV2	TRBJ1-6	.	CASGEKSSYNSPLHF	TGTGCCAGTGGGGAAAAAAGCTCCTATAATTCACCCCTCCACTTT
.	TRBV7-6	TRBJ2-7	.	CASSHGGPLEQYF	TGTGCCAGCAGCCACGGCGGACCGCTGGAGCAGTACTTC
.	TRBV7-2	TRBJ2-5	few	CASSQVGGTQWETQYF	TGTGCCAGCAGCCAGGTGGGGGGCACACAGTGGGAGACCCAGTACTTC
.	TRBV6-2/TRBV6-3	TRBJ2-7	few	CASSYTPGEVGDYEQYF	TGTGCCAGCAGTTATACCCCGGGGGAAGTTGGAGACTACGAGCAGTACTTC
.	TRBV11-2	TRBJ2-1	.	CASSYGRWGEQFF	TGTGCCAGCAGCTATGGGCGTTGGGGGGAGCAGTTCTTC
.	TRBV5-8	TRBJ2-1	.	CASSPHKRSSYNEQFF	TGTGCCAGCAGCCCTCATAAGCGGAGCTCCTACAATGAGCAGTTCTTC
TRBD2	TRBV7-2	TRBJ2-3	many	CASSTGLGDTQYF	TGTGCCAGCAGTACCGGACTAGGGGATACGCAGTATTTT
.	TRBV4-2	TRBJ2-3	.	CASSQRVDGGAGDTQYF	TGTGCCAGCAGCCAAAGAGTGGACGGCGGGGCGGGGGATACGCAGTATTTT
.	TRBV7-2	TRBJ2-5	.	CASSLGPKETQYF	TGTGCCAGCAGCTTGGGCCCGAAAGAGACCCAGTACTTC
.	TRBV5-1	TRBJ2-1	few	CASSKGPYNEQFF	TGCGCCAGCAGTAAGGGGCCCTACAATGAGCAGTTCTTC
TRBD1	TRBV4-1	TRBJ2-7	.	CASSQDNLRTGSHYEQYF	TGCGCCAGCAGCCAAGATAATTTGCGGACAGGGTCCCATTACGAGCAGTACTTC
.	TRBV6-1	TRBJ2-1	once	CASSEAGIEQFF	TGTGCCAGCAGTGAAGCAGGGATCGAGCAGTTCTTC
.	TRBV20-1	TRBJ2-6	.	CSAGSGANVLTF	TGCAGTGCGGGGTCTGGGGCCAACGTCCTGACTTTC
.	TRBV3-1	TRBJ1-2	.	CASSQYRSGYTF	TGTGCCAGCAGCCAGTACAGGAGTGGCTACACCTTC
TRBD2	TRBV2	TRBJ2-1	.	CASSVLGGTEQFF	TGTGCCAGCAGCGTCCTCGGGGGGACTGAGCAGTTCTTC
.	TRBV7-6	TRBJ1-3	.	CASSYRDISGNTIYF	TGTGCCAGCAGCTATAGGGACATCTCTGGAAACACCATATATTTT
.	TRBV7-9	TRBJ2-7	few	CASSQLGTLKDEQYF	TGTGCCAGCAGCCAACTAGGGACCCTAAAGGACGAGCAGTACTTC
.	TRBV4-1	TRBJ1-2	once	CASSHPEEANYGYTF	TGTGCCAGCAGCCACCCGGAAGAAGCTAACTATGGCTACACCTTC
TRBD1	TRBV7-9	TRBJ2-5	few	CASSLGQGPQETQYF	TGTGCCAGCAGCTTAGGACAGGGTCCTCAAGAGACCCAGTACTTC
.	TRBV7-2	TRBJ2-1	.	CASSLVSGISYNEQFF	TGTGCCAGCAGCTTGGTCTCTGGGATCTCCTACAATGAGCAGTTCTTC
.	TRBV18	TRBJ1-6	.	CASSPYDSYNSPLHF	TGTGCCAGCTCACCTTACGACTCCTATAATTCACCCCTCCACTTT
.	TRBV7-2	TRBJ2-7	.	CASSHSGVSAYEQYF	TGTGCCAGCAGCCACTCCGGGGTCTCCGCCTACGAGCAGTACTTC
.	TRBV5-4	TRBJ2-1	.	CASSLRRGAGDEQFF	TGTGCCAGCAGCTTACGCCGTGGGGCCGGGGATGAGCAGTTCTTC
TRBD2	TRBV11-2	TRBJ2-1	.	CASRVWGTKNHEQFF	TGTGCCAGCAGAGTCTGGGGGACTAAGAATCATGAGCAGTTCTTC
TRBD2	TRBV4-1	TRBJ2-1	.	CASSLLFGGQVRLAGRYNEQFF	TGCGCCAGCAGCCTCCTTTTTGGTGGACAGGTCAGACTAGCGGGAAGGTATAATGAGCAGTTCTTC
.	TRBV2	TRBJ2-3	.	CASSPFLGGTDTQYF	TGTGCCAGCTCGCCCTTTCTAGGCGGCACAGATACGCAGTATTTT
.	TRBV2	TRBJ2-2	.	CASLLEVNTGELFF	TGTGCCAGCCTTCTGGAGGTGAACACCGGGGAGCTGTTTTTT
TRBD2	TRBV11-2	TRBJ2-2	.	CASSTGTSPIGGELFF	TGTGCCAGCAGCACCGGGACTAGTCCTATTGGCGGGGAGCTGTTTTTT
.	TRBV15	TRBJ2-5	.	CATSRGRPAGETQYF	TGTGCCACCAGCAGAGGGAGGCCGGCGGGAGAGACCCAGTACTTC
.	TRBV6-2/TRBV6-3	TRBJ2-1	.	CASRPGLPSDEQFF	TGTGCCAGCAGGCCGGGACTCCCCTCCGATGAGCAGTTCTTC
.	TRBV28	TRBJ1-2	few	CASISLPDPSGYTF	TGTGCCAGCATCTCCCTACCAGACCCGAGTGGCTACACCTTC
TRBD1	TRBV6-1	TRBJ2-7	few	CASSRRDRGLSLFYEQYF	TGTGCCAGCAGTAGGAGGGACAGGGGGCTTTCCCTATTCTACGAGCAGTACTTC
TRBD1	TRBV6-2/TRBV6-3	TRBJ2-1	.	CASIPGTGVYDEQFF	TGTGCCAGCATACCCGGGACAGGGGTTTATGATGAGCAGTTCTTC
.	TRBV7-2	TRBJ1-4	many	CASSLRPTGEKLFF	TGTGCCAGCAGCTTACGCCCGACCGGTGAAAAACTGTTTTTT
TRBD1	TRBV11-2	TRBJ2-4	.	CASSPGQGENIQYF	TGTGCCAGCAGCCCCGGACAGGGCGAAAACATTCAGTACTTC
TRBD2	TRBV7-2	TRBJ2-3	few	CASSITSGATDTQYF	TGTGCCAGCAGCATAACTAGCGGGGCCACAGATACGCAGTATTTT
TRBD1	TRBV6-1	TRBJ1-5	.	CASRGQGINSNQPQHF	TGTGCCAGCAGAGGACAGGGTATTAATAGCAATCAGCCCCAGCATTTT
.	TRBV28	TRBJ2-7	.	CASSLYGVGAYEQYF	TGTGCCAGCAGTTTATACGGTGTCGGAGCCTACGAGCAGTACTTC
.	TRBV4-3	TRBJ2-1	few	CASSQDVGFPDEQFF	TGCGCCAGCAGCCAAGACGTGGGGTTTCCGGATGAGCAGTTCTTC
TRBD1	TRBV10-3	TRBJ1-5	few	CAISQTGNNQPQHF	TGTGCCATCAGCCAGACAGGGAATAATCAGCCCCAGCATTTT
.	TRBV7-8	TRBJ2-5	few	CASSLGGGGTQYF	TGTGCCAGCAGCTTAGGGGGAGGTGGGACCCAGTACTTC
.	TRBV20-1	TRBJ2-7	.	CSARDSLASYEQYF	TGCAGTGCTAGAGATTCACTAGCATCCTACGAGCAGTACTTC